This T cell receptor (beta chain) stems from a study of T cell responses to AZD1222 COVID-19 vaccine. Using immunoSEQ multiplex PCR, the repertoire was profiled, and TCRdb retains in-frame clones only, with some absent. The sample consists of approximately 110,000 clones, around 89% of them appearing once. Whole-study findings and limits: Donors were mostly white British, more females; clonal diversity possibly underestimated. Scientists sampled the repertoires only once the peak T cell response had passed.

Germline assignment: CDR1 WNHNN and CDR2 SYGVQD (reference sequence). V lost 2 bases and J lost 1; bases outside the gene matches: 1. The CDR3 has 15 residues. On this clone: Its antigen is still unknown.

V usage is TRBV10-1 and J usage is TRBJ2-5; 10 bases fit TRBD2. This clonotype originated in an adult in good health. The sample here was peripheral blood, taken on day 0 of AZD1222 vaccination. The CDR3 DNA reads TGCGCCAGCAGTGAGCCTAGCGGGGGCCAAGAGACCCAGTACTTC. Translating it yields CASSEPSGGQETQYF.